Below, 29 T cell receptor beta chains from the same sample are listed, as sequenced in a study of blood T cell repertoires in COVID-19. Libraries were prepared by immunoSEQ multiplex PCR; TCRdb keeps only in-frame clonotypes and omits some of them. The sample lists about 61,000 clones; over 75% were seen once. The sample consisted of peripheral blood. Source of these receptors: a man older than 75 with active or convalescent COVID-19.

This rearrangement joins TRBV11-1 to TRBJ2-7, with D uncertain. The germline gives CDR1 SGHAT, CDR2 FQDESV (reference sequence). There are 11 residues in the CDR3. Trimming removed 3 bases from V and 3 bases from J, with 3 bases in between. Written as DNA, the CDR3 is TGTGCCAGCAGCTTTAGCTACGAGCAGTACTTC. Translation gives CASSFSYEQYF.

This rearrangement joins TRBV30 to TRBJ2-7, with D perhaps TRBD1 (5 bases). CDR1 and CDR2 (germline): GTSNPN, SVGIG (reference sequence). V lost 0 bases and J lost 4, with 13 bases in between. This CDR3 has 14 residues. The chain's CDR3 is CAWSVQRGPYEQYF. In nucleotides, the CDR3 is TGTGCCTGGAGTGTACAAAGGGGTCCGTACGAGCAGTACTTC. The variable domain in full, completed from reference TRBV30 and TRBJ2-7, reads SQTIHQWPATLVQPVGSPLSLECTVEGTSNPNLYWYRQAAGRGLQLLFYSVGIGQISSEVPQNLSASRPQDRQFILSSKKLLLSDSGFYLCAWSVQRGPYEQYFGPGTRLTVT.

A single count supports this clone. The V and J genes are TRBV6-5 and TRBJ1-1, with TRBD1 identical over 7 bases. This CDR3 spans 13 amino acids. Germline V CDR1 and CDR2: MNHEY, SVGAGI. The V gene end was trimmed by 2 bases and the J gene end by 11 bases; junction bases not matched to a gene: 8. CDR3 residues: CASSYRGGAPAFF. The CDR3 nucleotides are TGTGCCAGCAGTTACAGAGGGGGCGCCCCGGCTTTCTTT.

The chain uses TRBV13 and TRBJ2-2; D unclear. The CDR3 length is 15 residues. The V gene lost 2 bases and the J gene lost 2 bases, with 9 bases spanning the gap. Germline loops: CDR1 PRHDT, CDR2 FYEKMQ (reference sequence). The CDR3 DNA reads TGTGCCAGCAGCTTAAAGTACTCAAACACCGGGGAGCTGTTTTTT. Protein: CASSLKYSNTGELFF. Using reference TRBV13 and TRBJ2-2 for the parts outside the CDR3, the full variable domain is AAGVIQSPRHLIKEKRETATLKCYPIPRHDTVYWYQQGPGQDPQFLISFYEKMQSDKGSIPDRFSAQQFSDYHSELNMSSLELGDSALYFCASSLKYSNTGELFFGEGSRLTVL.

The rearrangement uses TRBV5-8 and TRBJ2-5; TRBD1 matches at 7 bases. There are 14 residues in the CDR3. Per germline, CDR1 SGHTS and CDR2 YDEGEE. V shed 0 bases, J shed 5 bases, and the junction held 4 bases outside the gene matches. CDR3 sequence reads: CASSLGQGRETQYF. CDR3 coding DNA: TGTGCCAGCAGCTTGGGACAGGGCCGGGAGACCCAGTACTTC.

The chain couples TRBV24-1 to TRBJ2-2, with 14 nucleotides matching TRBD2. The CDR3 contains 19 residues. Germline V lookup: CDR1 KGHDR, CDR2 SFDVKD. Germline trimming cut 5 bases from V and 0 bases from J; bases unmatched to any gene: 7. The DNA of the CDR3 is TGTGCCACCAGTGGCACTCCGGGACTAGCGGGAGCGAACACCGGGGAGCTGTTTTTT. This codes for CATSGTPGLAGANTGELFF.

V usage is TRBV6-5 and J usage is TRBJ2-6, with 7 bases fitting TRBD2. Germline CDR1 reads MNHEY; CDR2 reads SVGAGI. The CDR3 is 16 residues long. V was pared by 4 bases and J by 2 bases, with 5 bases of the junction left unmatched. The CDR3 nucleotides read TGTGCCAGCAGTTGGGGGGGGATACCTGGGGCCAACGTCCTGACTTTC. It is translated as CASSWGGIPGANVLTF.

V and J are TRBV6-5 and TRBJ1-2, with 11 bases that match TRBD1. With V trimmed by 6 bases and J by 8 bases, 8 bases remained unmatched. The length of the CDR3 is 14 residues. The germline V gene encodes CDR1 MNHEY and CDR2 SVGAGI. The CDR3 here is CASSLDRGLEGYTF. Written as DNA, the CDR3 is TGTGCCAGCAGCCTGGACAGGGGGCTGGAAGGCTACACCTTC.

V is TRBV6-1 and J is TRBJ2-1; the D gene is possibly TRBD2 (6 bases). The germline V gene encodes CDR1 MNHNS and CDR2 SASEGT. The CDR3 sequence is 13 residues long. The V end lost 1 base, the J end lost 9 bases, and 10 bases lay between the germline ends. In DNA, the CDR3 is TGTGCCAGCAGTGAAGGGGGGGTGGGTGAGCAGTTCTTC. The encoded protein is CASSEGGVGEQFF.

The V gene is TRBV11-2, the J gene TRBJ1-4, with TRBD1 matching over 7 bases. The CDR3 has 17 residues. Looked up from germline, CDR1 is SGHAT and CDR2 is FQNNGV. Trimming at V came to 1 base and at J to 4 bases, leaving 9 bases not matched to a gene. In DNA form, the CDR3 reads TGTGCCAGCAGCTTAGCGATCCAGGGGGGACTTAATGAAAAACTGTTTTTT. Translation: CASSLAIQGGLNEKLFF.

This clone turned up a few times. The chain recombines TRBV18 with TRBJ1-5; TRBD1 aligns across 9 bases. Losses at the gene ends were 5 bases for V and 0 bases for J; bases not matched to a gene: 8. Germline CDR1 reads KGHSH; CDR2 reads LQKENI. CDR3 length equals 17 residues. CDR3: CASSSLSTGGSNQPQHF. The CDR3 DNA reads TGTGCCAGCTCATCGTTATCGACAGGGGGTAGCAATCAGCCCCAGCATTTT. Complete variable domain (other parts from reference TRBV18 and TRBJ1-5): NAGVMQNPRHLVRRRGQEARLRCSPMKGHSHVYWYRQLPEEGLKFMVYLQKENIIDESGMPKERFSAEFPKEGPSILRIQQVVRGDSAAYFCASSSLSTGGSNQPQHFGDGTRLSIL.

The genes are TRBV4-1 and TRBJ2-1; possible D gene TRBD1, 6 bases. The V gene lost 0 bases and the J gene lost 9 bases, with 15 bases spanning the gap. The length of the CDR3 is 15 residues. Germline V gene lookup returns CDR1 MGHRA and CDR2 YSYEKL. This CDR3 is CASSQEARGPGEQFF. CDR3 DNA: TGCGCCAGCAGCCAAGAGGCCAGGGGCCCCGGTGAGCAGTTCTTC.

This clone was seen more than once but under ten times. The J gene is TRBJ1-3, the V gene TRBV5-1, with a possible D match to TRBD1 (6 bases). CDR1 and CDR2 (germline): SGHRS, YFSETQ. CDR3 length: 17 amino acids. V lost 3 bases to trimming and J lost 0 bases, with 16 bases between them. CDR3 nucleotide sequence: TGCGCCAGCAGCTCAACTCACAACAGGGACTCTGGAAACACCATATATTTT. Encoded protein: CASSSTHNRDSGNTIYF.

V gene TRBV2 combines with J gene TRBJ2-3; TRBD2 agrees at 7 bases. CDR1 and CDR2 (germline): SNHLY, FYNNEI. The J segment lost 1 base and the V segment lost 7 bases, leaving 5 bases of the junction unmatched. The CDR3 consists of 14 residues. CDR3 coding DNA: TGTGCCAGCAAGGGGAGGGTGGGCACAGATACGCAGTATTTT. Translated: CASKGRVGTDTQYF. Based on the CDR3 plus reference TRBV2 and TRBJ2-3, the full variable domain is EPEVTQTPSHQVTQMGQEVILRCVPISNHLYFYWYRQILGQKVEFLVSFYNNEISEKSEIFDDQFSVERPDGSNFTLKIRSTKLEDSAMYFCASKGRVGTDTQYFGPGTRLTVL.

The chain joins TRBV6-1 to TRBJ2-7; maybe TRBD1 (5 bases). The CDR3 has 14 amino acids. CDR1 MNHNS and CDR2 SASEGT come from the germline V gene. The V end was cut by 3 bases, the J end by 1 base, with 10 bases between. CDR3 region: CASSETQGSYEQYF. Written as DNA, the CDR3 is TGTGCCAGCAGTGAGACCCAGGGATCCTACGAGCAGTACTTC.

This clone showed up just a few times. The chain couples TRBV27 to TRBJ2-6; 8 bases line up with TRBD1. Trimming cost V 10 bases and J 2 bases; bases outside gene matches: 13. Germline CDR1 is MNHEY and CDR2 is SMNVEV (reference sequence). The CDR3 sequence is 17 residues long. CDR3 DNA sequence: TGTGCCAAACTACGAAGGGACAGGCCCACTGGGGCCAACGTCCTGACTTTC. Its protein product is CAKLRRDRPTGANVLTF.

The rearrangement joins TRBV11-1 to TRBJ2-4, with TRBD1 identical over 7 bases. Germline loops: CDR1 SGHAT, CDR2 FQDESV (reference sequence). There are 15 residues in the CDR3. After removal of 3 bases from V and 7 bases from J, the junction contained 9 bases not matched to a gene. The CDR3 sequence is CASSFSGQLFNIQYF. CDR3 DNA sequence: TGTGCCAGCAGCTTTTCGGGACAGCTCTTCAACATTCAGTACTTC.

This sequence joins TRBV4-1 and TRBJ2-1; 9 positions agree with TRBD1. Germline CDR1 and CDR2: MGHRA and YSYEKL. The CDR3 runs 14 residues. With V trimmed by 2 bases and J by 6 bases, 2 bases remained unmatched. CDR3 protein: CASSQRTGANEQFF. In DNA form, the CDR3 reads TGCGCCAGCAGCCAACGGACAGGGGCCAATGAGCAGTTCTTC.

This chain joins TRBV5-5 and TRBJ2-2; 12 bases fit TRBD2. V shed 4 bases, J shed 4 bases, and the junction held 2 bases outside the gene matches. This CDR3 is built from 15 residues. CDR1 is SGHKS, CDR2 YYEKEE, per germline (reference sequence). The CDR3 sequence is CASSTGLAGTGELFF. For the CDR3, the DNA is TGTGCCAGCAGCACGGGACTAGCGGGCACCGGGGAGCTGTTTTTT.

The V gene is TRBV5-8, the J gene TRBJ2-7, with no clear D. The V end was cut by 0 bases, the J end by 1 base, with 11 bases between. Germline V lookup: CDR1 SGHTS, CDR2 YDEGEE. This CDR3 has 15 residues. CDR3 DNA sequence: TGTGCCAGCAGCTTGGGGCGCAGGTATTCCTACGAGCAGTACTTC. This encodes CASSLGRRYSYEQYF.

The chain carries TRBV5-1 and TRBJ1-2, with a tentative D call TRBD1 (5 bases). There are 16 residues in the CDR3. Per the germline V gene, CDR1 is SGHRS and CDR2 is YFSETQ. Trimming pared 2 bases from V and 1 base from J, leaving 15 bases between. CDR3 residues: CASSFGGEVLNYGYTF. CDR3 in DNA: TGCGCCAGCAGCTTCGGGGGGGAGGTCCTTAACTATGGCTACACCTTC. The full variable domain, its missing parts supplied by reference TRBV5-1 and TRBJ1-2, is KAGVTQTPRYLIKTRGQQVTLSCSPISGHRSVSWYQQTPGQGLQFLFEYFSETQRNKGNFPGRFSGRQFSNSRSEMNVSTLELGDSALYLCASSFGGEVLNYGYTFGSGTRLTVV.

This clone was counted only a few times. The CDR3 sequence is CARPGSPLHF. CDR3 DNA: TGTGCCAGGCCGGGGTCACCCCTCCACTTT. This rearrangement joins TRBV6-5 to TRBJ1-6; D gene unclear. The CDR3 loop spans 10 amino acids. V lost 9 bases to trimming and J lost 10 bases, with 7 bases between them. CDR1 is MNHEY, CDR2 SVGAGI, per germline.

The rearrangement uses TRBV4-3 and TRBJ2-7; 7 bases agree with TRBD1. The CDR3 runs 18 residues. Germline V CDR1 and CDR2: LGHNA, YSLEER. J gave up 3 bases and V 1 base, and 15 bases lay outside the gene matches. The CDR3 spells CASSQVLTGRDRVYEQYF. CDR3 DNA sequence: TGCGCCAGCAGCCAAGTCCTCACCGGTAGAGACAGGGTCTACGAGCAGTACTTC.

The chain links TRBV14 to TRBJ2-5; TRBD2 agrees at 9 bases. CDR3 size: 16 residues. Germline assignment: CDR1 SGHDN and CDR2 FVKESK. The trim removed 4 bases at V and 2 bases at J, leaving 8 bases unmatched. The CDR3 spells CASSLLAGARQETQYF. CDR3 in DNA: TGTGCCAGCAGCCTATTAGCGGGGGCCCGACAAGAGACCCAGTACTTC.

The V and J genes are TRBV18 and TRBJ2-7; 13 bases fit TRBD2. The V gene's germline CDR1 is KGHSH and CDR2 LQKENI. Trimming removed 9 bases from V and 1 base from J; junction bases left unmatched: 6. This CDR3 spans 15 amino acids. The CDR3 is CASNSGLAGSYEQYF. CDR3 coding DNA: TGTGCCAGTAACTCGGGACTAGCGGGATCCTACGAGCAGTACTTC. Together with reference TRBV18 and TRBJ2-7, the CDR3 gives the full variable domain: NAGVMQNPRHLVRRRGQEARLRCSPMKGHSHVYWYRQLPEEGLKFMVYLQKENIIDESGMPKERFSAEFPKEGPSILRIQQVVRGDSAAYFCASNSGLAGSYEQYFGPGTRLTVT.

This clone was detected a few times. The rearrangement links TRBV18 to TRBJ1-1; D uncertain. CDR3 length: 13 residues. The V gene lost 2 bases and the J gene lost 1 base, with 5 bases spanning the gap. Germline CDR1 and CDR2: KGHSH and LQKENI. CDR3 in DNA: TGTGCCAGCTCACCAGGCAGGAACACTGAAGCTTTCTTT. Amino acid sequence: CASSPGRNTEAFF.

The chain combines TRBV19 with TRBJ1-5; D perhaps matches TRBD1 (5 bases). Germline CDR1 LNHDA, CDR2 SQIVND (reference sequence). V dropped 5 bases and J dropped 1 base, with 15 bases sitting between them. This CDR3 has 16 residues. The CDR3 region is CASSQRGSGSNQPQHF. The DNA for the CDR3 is TGTGCCAGTAGTCAGCGGGGGAGCGGGAGCAATCAGCCCCAGCATTTT.

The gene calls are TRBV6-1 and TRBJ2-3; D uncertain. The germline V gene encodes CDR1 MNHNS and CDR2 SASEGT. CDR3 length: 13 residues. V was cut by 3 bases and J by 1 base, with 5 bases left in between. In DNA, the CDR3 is TGTGCCAGCAGTGAGGCAGGCACAGATACGCAGTATTTT. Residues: CASSEAGTDTQYF.

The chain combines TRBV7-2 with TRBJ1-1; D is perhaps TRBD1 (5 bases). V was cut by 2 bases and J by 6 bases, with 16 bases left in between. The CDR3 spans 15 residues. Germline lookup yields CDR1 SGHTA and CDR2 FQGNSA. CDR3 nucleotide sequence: TGTGCCAGCAGCTTACAGACTGGGGCAGGATCTGAAGCTTTCTTT. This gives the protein CASSLQTGAGSEAFF.